This TCR beta chain was identified in a study of blood T cell repertoires in COVID-19 (TCRdb year 2020). General notes on the study: The collaborator samples originated in the United States, Italy and Spain and spanned the acute and convalescent phases of COVID-19. Subjects who had been exposed to COVID-19, were actively infected with it, or had recovered from it provided the deeply sampled blood TCRbeta repertoires that made up the dataset. The material from the prospective study consisted of cDNA or gDNA derived from T cells, B-cell-depleted T cells, or PBMCs. The samples were drawn from two sources: the first 160 participants of the ongoing ImmuneRACE study, and 1,254 subjects contributed by 6 global collaborators. Where HLA class I and class II types were available, the types were taken from metadata supplied by the sample provider, not from assay-based typing. The repertoires were released in a freely available public database intended as a resource for research on the immune response to SARS-CoV-2. The sample metadata nearly always contained a de-identified subject ID, COVID-19 status, age in years and sex. The study at large found these results: Clinical and demographic metadata were provided uncurated, with the amount varying by source and participant.

Regarding this clone: There is no known antigen for this receptor. No much larger clonotype is one base removed from it; base qualities were not supplied.

A second Seattle source provided samples from volunteer blood donors who had recovered from COVID-19. Collaborating institutions collected whole blood in K2EDTA tubes following their own protocols. For TCRbeta analysis, collaborator samples were shipped as frozen whole blood, as isolated PBMCs, or as DNA extracted from either sample type. The immunoSEQ Assay, a bias-controlled multiplex PCR, was used to amplify TCRbeta CDR3 regions from genomic DNA. For the original study's pipeline: The number of nucleated cells in each sample was estimated by amplification of reference gene primers within the assay. To quantify the absolute abundance of each unique TCRbeta CDR3 rearrangement, sequence reads were collapsed and filtered. Productive Simpson clonality was computed per sample as the square root of Simpson's diversity index over productive rearrangements. Entries here come from immuneACCESS through TCRdb and include only in-frame sequences with V and J called. Some clones fail to appear in such tables; in the studies checked, an unresolved V gene covers under half of the shortfall, and the cause of the remainder is unknown. V, J and clone size are taken as reported in that table, and D and trimming were inferred from the DNA itself. In all, the sample holds a few hundred thousand clones, and about nine tenths of those were seen once. Less than 0.95% of the sample is in the top ten clones.

The CDR1 and CDR2 encoded by the germline V gene are SGHNT and YENEEA. Cut back by 6 bases and 2 bases, the V and J ends lie 12 bases apart. Its CDR3 holds 14 amino acids, cysteine through phenylalanine. The entry retains the CDR3 DNA only, 42 bases that are in frame from base 1. The rearranged chain carries TRBV11-3 and TRBJ2-3, with the D gene call left open. Sequencing used peripheral blood. The receptor was isolated from a middle-aged woman who had recovered from COVID-19. The CDR3 loop reads CASRSPGITDTQYF. The DNA sequence is given as TGTGCCAGCAGGTCCCCAGGTATCACAGATACGCAGTATTTT.